This T cell receptor beta chain was sequenced during a study of blood T cell repertoires in COVID-19. Study information: The study drew acute and convalescent COVID-19 samples from the United States, Italy and Spain.

As handled by the study authors: Scientists estimated how many nucleated cells there were by amplifying reference gene primers. Assay: immunoSEQ multiplex PCR; the TCRdb copy retains only in-frame clones and omits some. From that table come the V and J calls and clone size; the DNA was used to work out D and trimming. The profile shows fewer than 200,000 clones, around 82% of them singletons. Recruits, aged roughly 18 to 89 years, lived in roughly 22 US areas. The CDR3 covers 13 residues. Between the trimmed V and J ends, which lost 1 base and 7 bases, there was a span of 8 bases. Sequenced material: PBMCs or T cells enriched from blood (not recorded which). V is TRBV12-3 or TRBV12-4 and J is TRBJ1-5; D may be TRBD1 (5 bases). This TCR came from a woman in her 50s in a cohort exposed to, infected with or recovered from COVID-19 (not recorded which). CDR3 in amino acids: CASSLDRLQPQHF. As DNA, the CDR3 is TGTGCCAGCAGTTTAGACAGGTTACAGCCCCAGCATTTT.